A single TCR beta chain is shown here with its context. Its specificity is unknown. The isolated RNA, all of it, was reverse transcribed, so expressed TCRB transcripts were what got sequenced. Data came from immunoSEQ multiplex PCR; TCRdb stores just in-frame clones and leaves some out. This table holds around 41,000 clones, 65% to 70% found once. The data were taken from a study of beta chain features in type 1 diabetes. Study-wide points: All four CD4+ subsets of Type 1 diabetes patients contained TCRB CDR3s that were moderately but significantly shorter. Among type 1 diabetes patients, VDJ junctions had fewer insertions and more deletions. The similarity of naive, central memory and Treg TCRB repertoires appeared greater among patients than among healthy donors.

J was trimmed by 6 bases and V by 4 bases; bases with no gene match: 10. CDR3 size: 16 residues. The germline V gene has CDR1 SGHVS and CDR2 FQNEAQ. The J gene is TRBJ1-5, the V gene TRBV7-8, with 9 positions matching TRBD1. This receptor was obtained from a man younger than 45 with type 1 diabetes. Some clones in this sample may be carry-over from other donors' samples. The sample taken for sequencing was Tregs from blood. The CDR3 region has the DNA TGTGCCAGCAGCTCTCAAACAGGGGGCTGGGGTCAGCCCCAGCATTTT. This encodes CASSSQTGGWGQPQHF.